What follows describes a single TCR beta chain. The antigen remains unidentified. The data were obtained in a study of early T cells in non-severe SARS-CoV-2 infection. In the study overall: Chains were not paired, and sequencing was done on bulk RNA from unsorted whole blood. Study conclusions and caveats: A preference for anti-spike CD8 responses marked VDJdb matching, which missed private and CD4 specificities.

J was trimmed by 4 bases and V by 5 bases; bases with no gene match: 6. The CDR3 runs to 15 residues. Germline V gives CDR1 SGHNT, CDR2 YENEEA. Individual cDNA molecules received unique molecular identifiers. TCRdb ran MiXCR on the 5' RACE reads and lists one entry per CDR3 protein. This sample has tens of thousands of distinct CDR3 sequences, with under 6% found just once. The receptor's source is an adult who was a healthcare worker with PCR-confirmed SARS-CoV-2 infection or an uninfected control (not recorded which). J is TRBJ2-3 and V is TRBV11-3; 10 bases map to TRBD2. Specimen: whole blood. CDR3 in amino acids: CASSTRLAGSDTQYF. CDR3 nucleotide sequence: TGTGCCAGCAGCACCCGACTAGCGGGCTCAGATACGCAGTATTTT. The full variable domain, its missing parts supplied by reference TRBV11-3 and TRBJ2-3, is EAGVVQSPRYKIIEKKQPVAFWCNPISGHNTLYWYLQNLGQGPELLIRYENEEAVDDSQLPKDRFSAERLKGVDSTLKIQPAELGDSAVYLCASSTRLAGSDTQYFGPGTRLTVL.